The 24 T cell receptor beta chains presented below share a single source sample, sequenced in a study of control samples from healthy donors and cancer patients (TCRdb year 2020). Library construction relied on the immunoSEQ multiplex PCR assay. Sourced from immuneACCESS, this table was stored by TCRdb with only in-frame sequences that have V and J called. A share of the clones is absent; for the studies checked, an unresolved V gene accounts for under half, and the remainder has no known explanation. The sample includes some 130,000 clones, with 80% to 95% observed a single time. Of the sample, around 2.1% is held by the ten largest clones. Sequenced input: blood. The receptor set was obtained from a woman aged 45 to 65 in good health.

The chain combines TRBV7-2 with TRBJ2-2, with D unclear. V was pared by 5 bases and J by 11 bases, with 18 bases between. This CDR3 has 14 residues. Germline CDR1 and CDR2: SGHTA and FQGNSA. CDR3 protein: CASSKPTNLGELFF. CDR3 bases: TGTGCCAGCAGCAAGCCCACGAACCTCGGCGAGCTGTTTTTT.

The genes are TRBV2 and TRBJ2-1; 7 bases line up with TRBD1. The CDR3 contains 13 residues. CDR1 and CDR2 from the germline V gene are SNHLY and FYNNEI. Trimming took 4 bases from V and 9 from J; bases not matched to a gene: 6. DNA for the CDR3: TGTGCCAGCAGTGTGGACAGGCAGAGTGAGCAGTTCTTC. This sequence encodes CASSVDRQSEQFF.

The chain links TRBV28 to TRBJ2-7; 7 bases are a match to TRBD1. The CDR3 loop spans 16 amino acids. Germline CDR1 MDHEN, CDR2 SYDVKM. Unmatched junction bases numbered 9, after V lost 2 bases and J lost 2 bases. In nucleotides, the CDR3 is TGTGCCAGCAGTTTAACGGGTGGGGGACAGACCTACGAGCAGTACTTC. Protein sequence: CASSLTGGGQTYEQYF.

The rearrangement uses TRBV19 and TRBJ2-3, with TRBD2 identical over 8 bases. V lost 6 bases and J lost 6; bases outside the gene matches: 5. Germline V CDR1 and CDR2: LNHDA, SQIVND (reference sequence). The CDR3 has 13 residues. CDR3 sequence: CASSGGAGDTQYF. DNA of the CDR3: TGTGCCAGTAGCGGGGGGGCTGGGGATACGCAGTATTTT.

Note on this clone: The sample has other DNA sequences that encode this CDR3 too. The J gene is TRBJ1-2, the V gene TRBV20-1; unclear D gene. Germline V CDR1 and CDR2: DFQATT, SNEGSKA (reference sequence). The CDR3 has 11 amino acids. V lost 4 bases to trimming and J lost 4 bases, with 7 bases between them. CDR3 sequence: CSATIGYGYTF. CDR3 nucleotide sequence: TGCAGTGCTACCATAGGCTATGGCTACACCTTC.

A single count supports this clone. V gene TRBV6-5 combines with J gene TRBJ2-5; maybe TRBD2 (6 bases). The CDR3 is 13 residues long. Germline CDR1 is MNHEY and CDR2 is SVGAGI. Deletions cut 7 bases from V and 7 bases from J, with 16 bases between. The CDR3 bases are TGTGCCAGCAACCGGGACTCCGCTGGGACCCAGTACTTC. This encodes CASNRDSAGTQYF.

The CDR3: CASSSGGDSSYEQYF. The CDR3 DNA reads TGTGCCAGCAGCTCGGGCGGCGATAGCTCCTACGAGCAGTACTTC. The rearrangement uses TRBV7-8 and TRBJ2-7; no firm D call. The V gene lost 4 bases and the J gene lost 0 bases, with 13 bases spanning the gap. This CDR3 spans 15 amino acids. Per the germline V gene, CDR1 is SGHVS and CDR2 is FQNEAQ.

The chain recombines TRBV7-2 with TRBJ1-5; possibly TRBD1 for D (6 bases). The CDR3 loop spans 16 amino acids. Germline V gene lookup returns CDR1 SGHTA and CDR2 FQGNSA. V gave up 2 bases and J gave up 4 bases, with 15 bases separating them. CDR3 sequence: CASSLMQGSANQPQHF. The CDR3 region has the DNA TGTGCCAGCAGCTTAATGCAGGGGAGTGCGAATCAGCCCCAGCATTTT.

V and J are TRBV24-1 and TRBJ2-7, with 13 bases fitting TRBD2. CDR1 is KGHDR and CDR2 is SFDVKD in the germline V gene. With V trimmed by 8 bases and J by 3 bases, 15 bases remained unmatched. This CDR3 comprises 18 residues. The CDR3 region has the DNA TGTGCCACCATGGGACTAGCGGGAACTGGGTCTGGTCTCTACGAGCAGTACTTC. Encoded protein: CATMGLAGTGSGLYEQYF.

This chain uses TRBV27 with TRBJ1-5, with TRBD1 matching 8 bases. Germline V CDR1 and CDR2: MNHEY, SMNVEV (reference sequence). The trim removed 10 bases at V and 7 bases at J, leaving 18 bases unmatched. The CDR3 has 16 residues. The DNA for the CDR3 is TGTGCCATTTCGGGGACAGGCGGGCTGAGTGGCCAGCCCCAGCATTTT. Translated: CAISGTGGLSGQPQHF.

This chain joins TRBV30 and TRBJ1-5; D is unclear. Germline V gives CDR1 GTSNPN, CDR2 SVGIG (reference sequence). CDR3 length equals 14 residues. V dropped 2 bases and J dropped 5 bases, with 13 bases sitting between them. Here the CDR3 DNA reads TGTGCCTGGAGTCCCCCCCTCTCTCATCAGCCCCAGCATTTT. It encodes CAWSPPLSHQPQHF.

The chain has TRBV21-1 and TRBJ2-4; TRBD2, as called in the table, went unchecked against the DNA. TRBV21-1 counts as a pseudogene. The CDR3 has 14 residues. CDR3 in DNA: TGTGCCAGCGTTTGTGCGGTAGCCAAAAACATTCAGTACTTC. Its translation is CASVCAVAKNIQYF.

This clone occurred once. The J gene is TRBJ1-6, the V gene TRBV6-5; D is unclear. The germline CDR1 and CDR2 sequences are MNHEY and SVGAGI. The V end was cut by 4 bases, the J end by 0 bases, with 10 bases between. This CDR3 has 16 amino acids. The CDR3 sequence: CASSLDGSSYNSPLHF. The CDR3 DNA is TGTGCCAGCAGTTTGGACGGTAGCTCCTATAATTCACCCCTCCACTTT.

CDR3 protein: CASSLEMYTEAFF. The DNA for the CDR3 is TGTGCCAGCAGCTTAGAAATGTACACTGAAGCTTTCTTT. This sequence joins TRBV13 and TRBJ1-1, with no clear D. The germline V gene has CDR1 PRHDT and CDR2 FYEKMQ (reference sequence). The CDR3 has 13 residues. V was trimmed by 1 base and J by 3 bases, leaving 6 bases between them.

The chain recombines TRBV5-6 with TRBJ2-3, with 7 bases lining up with TRBD2. The CDR3 extends over 16 amino acids. Germline values: CDR1 SGHDT, CDR2 YYEEEE. Losses at the gene ends were 4 bases for V and 4 bases for J; bases not matched to a gene: 12. The CDR3 region has the DNA TGTGCCAGCAGCCTCCTGGCCGGGAGGCCCGCAGATACGCAGTATTTT. This gives the protein CASSLLAGRPADTQYF. Drawing the rest from reference TRBV5-6 and TRBJ2-3, the complete variable domain is DAGVTQSPTHLIKTRGQQVTLRCSPKSGHDTVSWYQQALGQGPQFIFQYYEEEERQRGNFPDRFSGHQFPNYSSELNVNALLLGDSALYLCASSLLAGRPADTQYFGPGTRLTVL.

This clone was seen a handful of times. The chain joins TRBV5-6 to TRBJ1-6, with D possibly TRBD1 on 6 matching bases. The CDR3 runs 16 residues. Per the germline V gene, CDR1 is SGHDT and CDR2 is YYEEEE. V shed 0 bases and J shed 7 bases, with 14 bases lying between them. CDR3 in amino acids: CASSLGGAGTNSPLHF. CDR3 bases: TGTGCCAGCAGCTTGGGGGGGGCAGGGACCAATTCACCCCTCCACTTT.

J is TRBJ2-7 and V is TRBV6-1; 10 nucleotides match TRBD2. This CDR3 has 18 residues. Germline V gives CDR1 MNHNS, CDR2 SASEGT. The trim removed 0 bases at V and 1 base at J, leaving 9 bases unmatched. The CDR3 region is CASSEAVVSGGQSYEQYF. The CDR3 DNA is TGTGCCAGCAGTGAAGCGGTAGTTAGCGGGGGGCAATCCTACGAGCAGTACTTC.

About this clone itself: At one boundary the junction diverges from the germline segment, which might be a read error. This sample includes further DNA sequences coding for the same CDR3. The rearrangement joins TRBV18 to TRBJ2-5; unclear D gene. Germline V CDR1 and CDR2: KGHSH, LQKENI. The CDR3 spans 11 residues. In DNA, the CDR3 is TGTGCCAGCTCGCCACTTGAGACCCAGTACTTC. Protein: CASSPLETQYF.

The J gene is TRBJ2-3, the V gene TRBV11-3; a possible D gene is TRBD1 (5 bases). The CDR3 has 15 residues. Germline V gene lookup returns CDR1 SGHNT and CDR2 YENEEA. Deletions cut 5 bases from V and 5 bases from J, with 17 bases between. The CDR3 spells CASSEGAPGLDTQYF. The CDR3 nucleotides are TGTGCCAGCAGCGAAGGGGCCCCCGGCTTAGATACGCAGTATTTT.

This CDR3 is CASSFAWGVTEAFF. CDR3 DNA: TGTGCCAGCAGCTTTGCCTGGGGGGTCACTGAAGCTTTCTTT. V usage is TRBV5-6 and J usage is TRBJ1-1, with a tentative D call TRBD1 (5 bases). Trimming stripped 2 bases from V and 4 bases from J, with 12 bases between. Germline-derived CDR1 and CDR2 are SGHDT and YYEEEE. The CDR3 is 14 amino acids.

The chain has TRBV6-6 and TRBJ1-2; D gene ambiguous. The V gene lost 7 bases and the J gene lost 1 base, with 13 bases spanning the gap. Germline V CDR1 and CDR2: MNHNY, SVGAGI (reference sequence). The CDR3 consists of 14 residues. CDR3 loop: CASTPQAGNYGYTF. CDR3 bases: TGTGCCAGCACCCCGCAAGCCGGTAACTATGGCTACACCTTC.

The chain recombines TRBV19 with TRBJ1-1; 9 nucleotides agree with TRBD1. J lost 5 bases, V lost 4 bases, and 5 bases had no gene match. CDR1 and CDR2 from the germline V gene are LNHDA and SQIVND (reference sequence). This CDR3 spans 14 amino acids. This CDR3 reads CASSRQGVGTEAFF. The CDR3, as DNA: TGTGCCAGTAGTAGACAGGGGGTGGGAACTGAAGCTTTCTTT.

This chain links TRBV3-1 (or the pseudogene TRBV3-2) with TRBJ1-1, with D perhaps matching TRBD1 (6 bases). Trimming stripped 5 bases from V and 1 base from J, with 11 bases between. CDR1 and CDR2 from the germline V gene are LGHDT and YNNKEL (reference sequence). This CDR3 contains 14 residues. DNA for the CDR3: TGTGCCAGCAGCGTAGGACAGAAGAACACTGAAGCTTTCTTT. This encodes CASSVGQKNTEAFF.

In this sample, this clone turned up once. V is TRBV18 and J is TRBJ1-2; 7 nucleotides match TRBD1. Germline CDR1 and CDR2: KGHSH and LQKENI. This CDR3 comprises 16 residues. Germline trimming cut 0 bases from V and 8 bases from J; bases unmatched to any gene: 12. For the CDR3, the DNA is TGTGCCAGCTCACCACCAGTTTCTCGAGGGGGCGACGGCTACACCTTC. It is translated as CASSPPVSRGGDGYTF. Full variable domain (missing parts from reference TRBV18 and TRBJ1-2): NAGVMQNPRHLVRRRGQEARLRCSPMKGHSHVYWYRQLPEEGLKFMVYLQKENIIDESGMPKERFSAEFPKEGPSILRIQQVVRGDSAAYFCASSPPVSRGGDGYTFGSGTRLTVV.